These 28 T cell receptor beta chains were sequenced from one sample in a study of blood T cell repertoires in COVID-19. Generated by immunoSEQ multiplex PCR, the TCRdb table keeps only in-frame clones and is missing some. The sample lists about 140,000 clones; 81% were seen once. The specimen sequenced was peripheral blood. These receptors originate from a woman in her sixties with active or convalescent COVID-19.

The chain employs TRBV12-3 or TRBV12-4 and TRBJ1-2; weak D call: TRBD1 (6 bases). The V and J ends lost 3 bases and 3 bases respectively, with 8 bases between them. The CDR3 extends over 13 amino acids. CDR3 amino acids: CASSFAGDYGYTF. The CDR3 DNA reads TGTGCCAGCAGTTTTGCAGGGGACTATGGCTACACCTTC.

This clone showed up just once. This chain uses TRBV27 with TRBJ1-1, with D maybe TRBD1 (6 bases). V shed 5 bases and J shed 4 bases, with 14 bases lying between them. CDR3 size: 14 residues. Germline V gene lookup returns CDR1 MNHEY and CDR2 SMNVEV (reference sequence). CDR3 residues: CASSPNREITEAFF. CDR3 in DNA: TGTGCCAGCAGTCCCAACAGGGAGATCACTGAAGCTTTCTTT.

This clone was seen more than once but under ten times. The DNA for the CDR3 is TGCGCCAGCAGCTTAGGTCGGAGTGGGCAGTTCTTC. It yields the protein CASSLGRSGQFF. This chain links TRBV5-1 with TRBJ2-1; D is unclear. The CDR3 length is 12 residues. The germline V gene has CDR1 SGHRS and CDR2 YFSETQ. The V end lost 2 bases, the J end lost 12 bases, and 12 bases lay between the germline ends.

This clone was observed a single time. The chain uses TRBV4-1 and TRBJ1-2; D may be TRBD1 (5 bases). Germline-derived CDR1 and CDR2 are MGHRA and YSYEKL. The CDR3 runs 15 residues. V dropped 0 bases and J dropped 4 bases, with 12 bases sitting between them. The CDR3 DNA follows: TGCGCCAGCAGCCAAGAAGGAGGGGTAAGCTATGGCTACACCTTC. This encodes CASSQEGGVSYGYTF.

This CDR3 is CASSLDLSSGGARETQYF. The DNA for the CDR3 is TGTGCCAGCAGCTTAGATCTGTCGAGCGGGGGGGCCCGGGAGACCCAGTACTTC. The chain employs TRBV11-2 and TRBJ2-5; TRBD2 agrees at 10 bases. The CDR3 covers 18 residues. The trim removed 0 bases at V and 5 bases at J, leaving 12 bases unmatched. Germline V gene sequence: CDR1 SGHAT, CDR2 FQNNGV.

This chain joins TRBV28 and TRBJ2-2; the match to TRBD2 covers 8 bases. With V trimmed by 10 bases and J by 4 bases, 8 bases remained unmatched. The CDR3 covers 14 residues. Germline CDR1 is MDHEN and CDR2 is SYDVKM. CDR3 loop: CATISAGGTGELFF. The CDR3 bases are TGTGCCACCATTTCGGCGGGGGGCACCGGGGAGCTGTTTTTT. Full variable domain (outside the CDR3, taken from reference TRBV28 and TRBJ2-2): DVKVTQSSRYLVKRTGEKVFLECVQDMDHENMFWYRQDPGLGLRLIYFSYDVKMKEKGDIPEGYSVSREKKERFSLILESASTNQTSMYLCATISAGGTGELFFGEGSRLTVL.

The V call is TRBV30, the J call TRBJ1-3; 7 positions match TRBD1. Germline V CDR1 and CDR2: GTSNPN, SVGIG (reference sequence). The CDR3 loop spans 16 amino acids. After removal of 4 bases from V and 2 bases from J, the junction contained 11 bases not matched to a gene. CDR3 DNA: TGTGCCTGGAACCGCTCCGGGAGGGGGCCTGGAAACACCATATATTTT. Its protein product is CAWNRSGRGPGNTIYF. Variable domain in full (rest from reference TRBV30 and TRBJ1-3): SQTIHQWPATLVQPVGSPLSLECTVEGTSNPNLYWYRQAAGRGLQLLFYSVGIGQISSEVPQNLSASRPQDRQFILSSKKLLLSDSGFYLCAWNRSGRGPGNTIYFGEGSWLTVV.

The chain combines TRBV19 with TRBJ2-7, with 8 nucleotides matching TRBD1. J gave up 3 bases and V 5 bases, and 3 bases lay outside the gene matches. Germline-derived CDR1 and CDR2 are LNHDA and SQIVND (reference sequence). CDR3 size: 13 residues. The CDR3 region is CASSRGQGYEQYV. The CDR3 region has the DNA TGTGCCAGTAGTCGCGGACAGGGCTACGAGCAGTACGTC.

The genes are TRBV2 and TRBJ1-5, with a possible D match to TRBD1 (6 bases). This CDR3 has 17 residues. Trimming pared 3 bases from V and 6 bases from J, leaving 21 bases between. Germline assignment: CDR1 SNHLY and CDR2 FYNNEI. The CDR3 region is CASSEWGPGVQVQPQHF. The CDR3 DNA is TGTGCCAGCAGTGAGTGGGGACCAGGGGTGCAGGTTCAGCCCCAGCATTTT.

By share, this clone ranks as medium-sized (0.01 to 0.1%). The chain recombines TRBV21-1 with TRBJ1-5; TRBD1 was called by the table and not checked on the DNA. TRBV21-1 is labeled a pseudogene. The CDR3 has 13 amino acids. CDR3 loop: CASRGWGNQPQHF. The CDR3 DNA follows: TGTGCCAGCAGGGGCTGGGGCAATCAGCCCCAGCATTTT.

The table lists this clone with a few counts. This chain uses TRBV30 with TRBJ1-6; the match to TRBD1 covers 7 bases. V trimming: 5 bases; J trimming: 5 bases; junction bases outside the gene matches: 3. The CDR3 has 13 residues. Germline V CDR1 and CDR2: GTSNPN, SVGIG (reference sequence). The CDR3 coding sequence is TGTGCCTGGGCCGGGACAGATAATTCACCCCTCCACTTT. Protein: CAWAGTDNSPLHF.

The CDR3 loop is CASSFGPVWTEAFF. The CDR3 DNA reads TGCGCCAGCAGCTTTGGCCCTGTGTGGACTGAAGCTTTCTTT. The chain recombines TRBV5-1 with TRBJ1-1; D uncertain. Germline-derived CDR1 and CDR2 are SGHRS and YFSETQ. This CDR3 has 14 amino acids. V lost 2 bases to trimming and J lost 5 bases, with 13 bases between them.

This chain links TRBV27 with TRBJ1-2; 9 positions match TRBD1. CDR3 length equals 16 residues. Trimming took 3 bases from V and 4 from J; bases not matched to a gene: 9. Germline-derived CDR1 and CDR2 are MNHEY and SMNVEV (reference sequence). The CDR3 DNA reads TGTGCCAGCAGTTTGAGGGGGACAGGGTCCGGCTATGGCTACACCTTC. It is translated as CASSLRGTGSGYGYTF.

The rearrangement joins TRBV28 to TRBJ1-5, with D maybe TRBD1 (6 bases). This CDR3 spans 14 amino acids. V was pared by 2 bases and J by 6 bases, with 11 bases between. From germline, CDR1 is MDHEN and CDR2 SYDVKM. The CDR3 DNA sequence: TGTGCCAGCAGTTTACGGACAGTAGGTCAGCCCCAGCATTTT. It is translated as CASSLRTVGQPQHF.

V is TRBV2 and J is TRBJ2-5, with unresolved D. V dropped 5 bases and J dropped 3 bases, with 10 bases sitting between them. Germline V lookup: CDR1 SNHLY, CDR2 FYNNEI. This CDR3 has 13 residues. Here the CDR3 DNA reads TGTGCCAGCAGTCTGAGCCGGGAAGAGACCCAGTACTTC. Protein: CASSLSREETQYF.

The CDR3 protein is CSASSGRAEDTQYF. CDR3 sequence (DNA): TGCAGTGCTAGTAGCGGGAGGGCCGAAGATACGCAGTATTTT. The V and J genes are TRBV20-1 and TRBJ2-3, with TRBD2 matching over 11 bases. J gave up 5 bases and V 3 bases, and 4 bases lay outside the gene matches. The CDR3 totals 14 residues. CDR1 is DFQATT and CDR2 is SNEGSKA in the germline V gene (reference sequence).

This clone was seen a few times. The chain combines TRBV5-6 with TRBJ2-2; 12 bases fit TRBD2. V trimming: 2 bases; J trimming: 6 bases; junction bases outside the gene matches: 8. CDR1 and CDR2 (germline): SGHDT, YYEEEE. The CDR3 length is 17 residues. This CDR3 reads CASSFLGLAGFAGELFF. The CDR3 bases are TGTGCCAGCAGCTTCCTAGGACTAGCGGGGTTCGCCGGGGAGCTGTTTTTT. The full variable domain, rest sourced from reference TRBV5-6 and TRBJ2-2, is DAGVTQSPTHLIKTRGQQVTLRCSPKSGHDTVSWYQQALGQGPQFIFQYYEEEERQRGNFPDRFSGHQFPNYSSELNVNALLLGDSALYLCASSFLGLAGFAGELFFGEGSRLTVL.

This chain links TRBV27 with TRBJ2-1; tentatively, D is TRBD2 (6 bases). The CDR3 length is 15 residues. V dropped 1 base and J dropped 7 bases, with 14 bases sitting between them. The germline CDR1 and CDR2 sequences are MNHEY and SMNVEV (reference sequence). CDR3 sequence: CASSLLGTAGNEQFF. Written as DNA, the CDR3 is TGTGCCAGCAGTTTATTGGGGACCGCGGGGAATGAGCAGTTCTTC.

This CDR3 is CASSQRGTENTGELFF. CDR3 coding DNA: TGCGCCAGCAGCCAAAGGGGGACGGAGAACACCGGGGAGCTGTTTTTT. V and J are TRBV4-1 and TRBJ2-2; D is possibly TRBD1 (6 bases). Germline V gene data show CDR1 as MGHRA and CDR2 as YSYEKL. Trimming took off 2 bases at V and 1 base at J, with 11 bases between the two ends. There are 16 residues in the CDR3.

The chain combines TRBV29-1 with TRBJ1-1; 11 bases agree with TRBD1. The CDR3 runs to 14 residues. Per the germline V gene, CDR1 is SQVTM and CDR2 is ANQGSEA. Unmatched junction bases numbered 6, after V lost 5 bases and J lost 4 bases. CDR3 in DNA: TGCAGCGTTAACGGACAGGGGGCGGGCACTGAAGCTTTCTTT. Amino acids: CSVNGQGAGTEAFF. Together with reference TRBV29-1 and TRBJ1-1, the CDR3 gives the full variable domain: SAVISQKPSRDICQRGTSLTIQCQVDSQVTMMFWYRQQPGQSLTLIATANQGSEATYESGFVIDKFPISRPNLTFSTLTVSNMSPEDSSIYLCSVNGQGAGTEAFFGQGTRLTVV.

This chain joins TRBV7-8 and TRBJ2-1; 7 bases agree with TRBD2. Trimming cost V 0 bases and J 7 bases; bases outside gene matches: 12. Germline V gene sequence: CDR1 SGHVS, CDR2 FQNEAQ. The CDR3 is 17 residues long. The CDR3 loop is CASSLARLADRGNEQFF. CDR3 bases: TGTGCCAGCAGCTTAGCTAGACTAGCCGATAGGGGTAATGAGCAGTTCTTC.

This clone was found a few times. The chain has TRBV2 and TRBJ2-7; D is uncertain. Germline V lookup: CDR1 SNHLY, CDR2 FYNNEI. The CDR3 extends over 12 amino acids. V was cut by 6 bases and J by 9 bases, with 15 bases left in between. CDR3: CASRATVAMQYF. CDR3 in DNA: TGTGCCAGCAGGGCTACCGTAGCAATGCAGTACTTC. The entire variable domain, with the rest obtained from reference TRBV2 and TRBJ2-7, is as follows: EPEVTQTPSHQVTQMGQEVILRCVPISNHLYFYWYRQILGQKVEFLVSFYNNEISEKSEIFDDQFSVERPDGSNFTLKIRSTKLEDSAMYFCASRATVAMQYFGPGTRLTVT.

The V call is TRBV19, the J call TRBJ2-1, with 10 bases identical to TRBD2. The germline V gene has CDR1 LNHDA and CDR2 SQIVND (reference sequence). There are 19 residues in the CDR3. J lost 0 bases, V lost 1 base, and 9 bases had no gene match. For the CDR3, the DNA is TGTGCCAGTAGTATAGGGAGGAGCGGGAGGGCCCCCTCCTACAATGAGCAGTTCTTC. This encodes CASSIGRSGRAPSYNEQFF. The whole variable domain, remainder taken from reference TRBV19 and TRBJ2-1, is DGGITQSPKYLFRKEGQNVTLSCEQNLNHDAMYWYRQDPGQGLRLIYYSQIVNDFQKGDIAEGYSVSREKKESFPLTVTSAQKNPTAFYLCASSIGRSGRAPSYNEQFFGPGTRLTVL.

V and J are TRBV6-2 or TRBV6-3 and TRBJ2-2; TRBD2 might be the D (6 bases). CDR1 and CDR2 from the germline V gene are MNHEY and SVGEGT. CDR3 length: 13 residues. Trimming took 2 bases from V and 5 from J, leaving 6 bases between them. CDR3 in amino acids: CASSYRETGELFF. In DNA form, the CDR3 reads TGTGCCAGCAGTTACCGGGAGACCGGGGAGCTGTTTTTT.

The chain combines TRBV6-5 with TRBJ1-5, with 7 bases lining up with TRBD1. The CDR3 covers 14 residues. The V segment lost 6 bases and the J segment 6 bases; nucleotides outside the gene matches: 8. Germline V lookup: CDR1 MNHEY, CDR2 SVGAGI. CDR3 protein: CASRSTGVGQPQHF. DNA of the CDR3: TGTGCCAGCAGATCCACAGGGGTGGGTCAGCCCCAGCATTTT.

The chain carries TRBV28 and TRBJ1-5, with D possibly being TRBD1 (6 bases). This CDR3 comprises 15 residues. Germline CDR1 MDHEN, CDR2 SYDVKM. V shed 6 bases and J shed 1 base, with 13 bases lying between them. The DNA of the CDR3 is TGTGCCAGCAGCCCAACAGGGCCCAGCAATCAGCCCCAGCATTTT. Protein: CASSPTGPSNQPQHF.

The V call is TRBV6-5, the J call TRBJ2-7; maybe TRBD1 (5 bases). Germline V gene sequence: CDR1 MNHEY, CDR2 SVGAGI. There are 14 residues in the CDR3. V lost 6 bases and J 6 bases, leaving 18 bases between the germline ends. This CDR3 is CASSYTLGQGEQYV. The CDR3 nucleotides read TGTGCCAGCAGCTATACCCTGGGGCAGGGCGAGCAGTACGTC.

The rearrangement uses TRBV4-2 and TRBJ2-2; D is unresolved. This CDR3 contains 15 residues. Germline CDR1 LGHNA, CDR2 YNFKEQ. V lost 2 bases, J lost 3 bases, and 10 bases lay in between. The CDR3 nucleotides are TGTGCCAGCAGCCAATTACAGTCCGACACCGGGGAGCTGTTTTTT. Translating it yields CASSQLQSDTGELFF.